This TCR beta chain was sequenced in a study of control samples from healthy donors and cancer patients. Assay: immunoSEQ multiplex PCR; the TCRdb copy retains only in-frame clones and omits some. The sample holds tens of thousands of clones, over 85% seen once. V was pared by 1 base and J by 8 bases, with 20 bases between. CDR3 length equals 16 residues. CDR1 SGHAT and CDR2 FQDESV come from the germline V gene (reference sequence). The source is a woman aged 40 to 55 with lung cancer. Sequences were obtained from PBMCs. The V gene is TRBV11-1, the J gene TRBJ1-1; no clear D. DNA of the CDR3: TGTGCCAGCAGCTTAGAGCCGGCAGGTGGCTTTAGGGAAGCTTTCTTT. Translated, it gives CASSLEPAGGFREAFF.